This TCR beta chain came from a study of blood T cell repertoires in COVID-19. About the research overall: COVID-19 samples collected from the United States, Italy and Spain covered acute and convalescent phases. PBMCs, B-cell-depleted T cells, or T cells were the source of the cDNA or gDNA that made up the material.

In the original workflow: Amplification with reference gene primers provided the estimates of nucleated cell counts. Measured with immunoSEQ multiplex PCR; TCRdb has only the in-frame clones, and not every one. The D gene and trimming were derived from the DNA, and the V and J assignments and clone size from that table. Of around 56,000 clones detected, over 75% appear once; the ten largest clones hold approximately 15%. The origin of this receptor is a man at least 80 years old with acute or convalescent COVID-19. The sample comprised peripheral blood.

Here the CDR3 reads CSASGDTRSYNSPLHF. In nucleotides, the CDR3 is TGCAGTGCTAGTGGGGACACCCGCTCCTATAATTCACCCCTCCACTTT. The chain links TRBV20-1 to TRBJ1-6, with D possibly matching TRBD1 (6 bases). The CDR3 has 16 residues. CDR1 is DFQATT, CDR2 SNEGSKA, per germline (reference sequence). Trimming stripped 3 bases from V and 0 bases from J, with 12 bases between.